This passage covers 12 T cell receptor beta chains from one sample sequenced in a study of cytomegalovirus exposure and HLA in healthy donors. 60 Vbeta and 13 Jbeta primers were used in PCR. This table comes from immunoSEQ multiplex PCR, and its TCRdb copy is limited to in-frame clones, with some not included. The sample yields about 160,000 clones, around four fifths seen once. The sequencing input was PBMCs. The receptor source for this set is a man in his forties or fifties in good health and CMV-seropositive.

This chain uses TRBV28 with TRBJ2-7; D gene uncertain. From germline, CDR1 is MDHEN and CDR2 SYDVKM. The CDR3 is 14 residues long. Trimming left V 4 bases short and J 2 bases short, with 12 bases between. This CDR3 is CASSSPPGTYEQYF. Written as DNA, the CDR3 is TGTGCCAGCAGTTCCCCTCCAGGTACCTACGAGCAGTACTTC.

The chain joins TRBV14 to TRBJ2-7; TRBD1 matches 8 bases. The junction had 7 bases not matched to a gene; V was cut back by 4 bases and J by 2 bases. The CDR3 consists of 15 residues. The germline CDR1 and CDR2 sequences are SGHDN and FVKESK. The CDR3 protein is CASSRLTGATYEQYF. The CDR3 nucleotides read TGTGCCAGCAGCCGACTGACAGGGGCCACCTACGAGCAGTACTTC. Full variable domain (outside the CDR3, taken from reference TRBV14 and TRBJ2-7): EAGVTQFPSHSVIEKGQTVTLRCDPISGHDNLYWYRRVMGKEIKFLLHFVKESKQDESGMPNNRFLAERTGGTYSTLKVQPAELEDSGVYFCASSRLTGATYEQYFGPGTRLTVT.

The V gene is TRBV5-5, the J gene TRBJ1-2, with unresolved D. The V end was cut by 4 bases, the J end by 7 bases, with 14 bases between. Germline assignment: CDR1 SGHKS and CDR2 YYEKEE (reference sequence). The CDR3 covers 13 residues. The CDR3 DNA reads TGTGCCAGCAGCCCCGATATTGGCTTTGGCTACACCTTC. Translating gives CASSPDIGFGYTF.

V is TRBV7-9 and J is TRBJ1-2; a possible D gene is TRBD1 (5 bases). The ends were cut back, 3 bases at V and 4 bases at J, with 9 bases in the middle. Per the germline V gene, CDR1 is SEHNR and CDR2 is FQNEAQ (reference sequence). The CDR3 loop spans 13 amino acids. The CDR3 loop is CASSLGGFYGYTF. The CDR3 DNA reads TGTGCCAGCAGCTTGGGGGGGTTCTATGGCTACACCTTC.

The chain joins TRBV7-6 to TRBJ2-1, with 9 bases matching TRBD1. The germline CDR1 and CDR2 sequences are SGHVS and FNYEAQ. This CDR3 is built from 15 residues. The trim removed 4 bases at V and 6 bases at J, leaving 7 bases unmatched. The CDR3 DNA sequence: TGTGCCAGCAGCTCCGGACAGGGGATCGGCAATGAGCAGTTCTTC. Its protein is CASSSGQGIGNEQFF.

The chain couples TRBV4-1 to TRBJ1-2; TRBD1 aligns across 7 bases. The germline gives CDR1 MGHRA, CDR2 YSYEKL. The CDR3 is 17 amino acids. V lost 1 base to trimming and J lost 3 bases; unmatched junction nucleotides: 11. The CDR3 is CASSQAVFDRDHYGYTF. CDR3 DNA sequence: TGCGCCAGCAGCCAAGCTGTGTTCGACAGGGACCACTATGGCTACACCTTC.

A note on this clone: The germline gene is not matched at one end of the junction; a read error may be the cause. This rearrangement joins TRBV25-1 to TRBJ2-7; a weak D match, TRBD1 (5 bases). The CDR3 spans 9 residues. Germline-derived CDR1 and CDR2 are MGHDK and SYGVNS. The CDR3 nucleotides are TGTGCCAGCAGTGGGACACCCTCCTTC. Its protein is CASSGTPSF.

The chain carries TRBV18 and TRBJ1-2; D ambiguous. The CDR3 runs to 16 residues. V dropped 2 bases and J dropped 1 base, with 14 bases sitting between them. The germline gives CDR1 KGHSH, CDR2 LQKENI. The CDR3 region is CASSPIQAEHNYGYTF. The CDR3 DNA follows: TGTGCCAGCTCACCAATTCAGGCAGAACATAACTATGGCTACACCTTC. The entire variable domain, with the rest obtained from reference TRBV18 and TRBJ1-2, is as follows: NAGVMQNPRHLVRRRGQEARLRCSPMKGHSHVYWYRQLPEEGLKFMVYLQKENIIDESGMPKERFSAEFPKEGPSILRIQQVVRGDSAAYFCASSPIQAEHNYGYTFGSGTRLTVV.

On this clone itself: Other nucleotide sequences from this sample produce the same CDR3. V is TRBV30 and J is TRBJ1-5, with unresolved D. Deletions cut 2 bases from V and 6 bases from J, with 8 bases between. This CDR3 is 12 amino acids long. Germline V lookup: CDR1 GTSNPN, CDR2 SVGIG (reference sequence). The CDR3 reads CAWSPGGQPQHF. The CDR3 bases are TGTGCCTGGAGTCCCGGTGGTCAGCCCCAGCATTTT.

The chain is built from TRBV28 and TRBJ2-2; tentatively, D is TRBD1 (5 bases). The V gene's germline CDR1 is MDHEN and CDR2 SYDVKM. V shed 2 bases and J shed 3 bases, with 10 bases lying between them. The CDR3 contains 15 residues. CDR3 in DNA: TGTGCCAGCAGTTTAATAGGGGTCCACACCGGGGAGCTGTTTTTT. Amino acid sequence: CASSLIGVHTGELFF.

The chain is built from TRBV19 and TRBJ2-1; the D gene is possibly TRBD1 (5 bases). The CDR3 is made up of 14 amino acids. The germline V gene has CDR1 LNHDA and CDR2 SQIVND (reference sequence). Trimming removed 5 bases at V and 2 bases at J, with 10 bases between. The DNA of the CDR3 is TGTGCCAGTAGTTATGGGGCCGCCTACAATGAGCAGTTCTTC. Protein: CASSYGAAYNEQFF.

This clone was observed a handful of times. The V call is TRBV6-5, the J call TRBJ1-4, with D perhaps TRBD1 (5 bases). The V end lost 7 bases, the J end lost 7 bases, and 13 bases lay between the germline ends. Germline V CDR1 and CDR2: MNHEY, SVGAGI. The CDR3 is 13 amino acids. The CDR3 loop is CASTFAGGEKLFF. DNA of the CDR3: TGTGCCAGCACGTTTGCCGGGGGTGAAAAACTGTTTTTT.